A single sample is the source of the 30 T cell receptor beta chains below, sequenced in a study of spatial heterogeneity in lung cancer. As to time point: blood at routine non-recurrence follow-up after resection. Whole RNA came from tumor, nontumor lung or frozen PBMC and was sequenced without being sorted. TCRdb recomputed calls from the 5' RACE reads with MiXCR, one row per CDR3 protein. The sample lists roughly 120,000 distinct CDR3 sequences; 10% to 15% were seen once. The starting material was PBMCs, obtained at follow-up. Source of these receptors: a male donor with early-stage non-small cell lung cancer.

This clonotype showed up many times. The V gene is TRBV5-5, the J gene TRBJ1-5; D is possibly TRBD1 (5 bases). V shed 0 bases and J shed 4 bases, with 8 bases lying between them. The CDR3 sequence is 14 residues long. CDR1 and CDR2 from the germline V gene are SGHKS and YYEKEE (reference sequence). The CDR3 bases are TGTGCCAGCAGCTTGGGAGGGGCAAATCAGCCCCAGCATTTT. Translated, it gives CASSLGGANQPQHF.

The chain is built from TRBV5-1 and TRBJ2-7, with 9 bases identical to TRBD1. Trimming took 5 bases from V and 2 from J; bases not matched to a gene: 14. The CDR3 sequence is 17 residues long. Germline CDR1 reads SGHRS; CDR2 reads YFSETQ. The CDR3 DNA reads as TGCGCCAGCAGACCAACCCTCTACAGGGGGCTAACCTACGAGCAGTACTTC. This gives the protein CASRPTLYRGLTYEQYF.

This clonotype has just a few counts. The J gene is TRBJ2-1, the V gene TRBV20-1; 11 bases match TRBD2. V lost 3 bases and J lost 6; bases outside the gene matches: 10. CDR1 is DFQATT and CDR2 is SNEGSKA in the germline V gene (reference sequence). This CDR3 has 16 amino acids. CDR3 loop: CSASALAGVLSNEQFF. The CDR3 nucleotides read TGCAGTGCTAGTGCACTAGCGGGGGTTCTGTCCAATGAGCAGTTCTTC.

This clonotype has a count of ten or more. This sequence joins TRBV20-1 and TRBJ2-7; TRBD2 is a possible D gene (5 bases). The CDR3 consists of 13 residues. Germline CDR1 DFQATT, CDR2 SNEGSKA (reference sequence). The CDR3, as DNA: TGCAGCACCGCGGGCGGTAGCTCCTACGAGCAGTACTTC. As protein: CSTAGGSSYEQYF.

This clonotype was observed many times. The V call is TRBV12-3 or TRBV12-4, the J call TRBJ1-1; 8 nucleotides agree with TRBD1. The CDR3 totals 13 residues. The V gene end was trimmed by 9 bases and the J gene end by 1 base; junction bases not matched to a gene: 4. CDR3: CASRQGPNTEAFF. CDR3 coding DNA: TGTGCCAGTCGACAGGGGCCGAACACTGAAGCTTTCTTT.

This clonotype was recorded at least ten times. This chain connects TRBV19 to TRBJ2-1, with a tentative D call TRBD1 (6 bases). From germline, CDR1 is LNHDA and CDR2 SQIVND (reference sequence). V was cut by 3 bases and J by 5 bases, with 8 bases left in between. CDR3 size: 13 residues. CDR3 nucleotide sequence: TGTGCCAGTAGTATGTGGGACAACAATGAGCAGTTCTTC. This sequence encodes CASSMWDNNEQFF. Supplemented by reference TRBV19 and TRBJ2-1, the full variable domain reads DGGITQSPKYLFRKEGQNVTLSCEQNLNHDAMYWYRQDPGQGLRLIYYSQIVNDFQKGDIAEGYSVSREKKESFPLTVTSAQKNPTAFYLCASSMWDNNEQFFGPGTRLTVL.

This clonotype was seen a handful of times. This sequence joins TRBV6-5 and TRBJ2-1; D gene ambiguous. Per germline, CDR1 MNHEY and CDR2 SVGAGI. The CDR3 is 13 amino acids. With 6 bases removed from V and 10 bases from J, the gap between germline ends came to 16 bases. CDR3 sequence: CASSPGRNGEQFF. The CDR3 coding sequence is TGTGCCAGCAGCCCAGGCAGAAATGGGGAGCAGTTCTTC.

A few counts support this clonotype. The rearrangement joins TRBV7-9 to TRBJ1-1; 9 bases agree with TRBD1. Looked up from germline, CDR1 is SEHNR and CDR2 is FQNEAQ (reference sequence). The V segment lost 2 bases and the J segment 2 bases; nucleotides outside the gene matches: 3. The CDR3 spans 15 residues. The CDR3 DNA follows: TGTGCCAGCAGCTTATGGGGACAGGGAAACACTGAAGCTTTCTTT. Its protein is CASSLWGQGNTEAFF.

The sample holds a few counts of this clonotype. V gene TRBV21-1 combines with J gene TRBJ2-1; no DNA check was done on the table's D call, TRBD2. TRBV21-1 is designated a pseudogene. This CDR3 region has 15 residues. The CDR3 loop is CASSKGGGLYNEQFF. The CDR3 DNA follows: TGTGCCAGCAGCAAAGGGGGGGGACTCTACAATGAGCAGTTCTTC.

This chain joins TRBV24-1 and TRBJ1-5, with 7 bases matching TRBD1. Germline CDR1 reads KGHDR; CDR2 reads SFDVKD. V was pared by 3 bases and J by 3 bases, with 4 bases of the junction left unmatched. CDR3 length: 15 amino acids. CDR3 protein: CATSDPTGINQPQHF. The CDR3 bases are TGTGCCACCAGTGATCCGACAGGGATCAATCAGCCCCAGCATTTT.

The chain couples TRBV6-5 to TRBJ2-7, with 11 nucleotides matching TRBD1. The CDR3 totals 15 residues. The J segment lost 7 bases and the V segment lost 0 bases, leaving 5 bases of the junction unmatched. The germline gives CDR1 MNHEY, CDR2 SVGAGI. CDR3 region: CASSYSGQGASEQYF. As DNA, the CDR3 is TGTGCCAGCAGTTACTCAGGACAGGGGGCTAGTGAGCAGTACTTC.

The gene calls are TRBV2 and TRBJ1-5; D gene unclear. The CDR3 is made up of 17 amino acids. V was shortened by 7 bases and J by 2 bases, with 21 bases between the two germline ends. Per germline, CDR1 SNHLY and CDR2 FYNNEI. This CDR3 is CASTLGRLGIGNQPQHF. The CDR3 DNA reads TGTGCCAGCACCTTAGGAAGGTTAGGCATCGGCAATCAGCCCCAGCATTTT. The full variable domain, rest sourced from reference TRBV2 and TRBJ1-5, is EPEVTQTPSHQVTQMGQEVILRCVPISNHLYFYWYRQILGQKVEFLVSFYNNEISEKSEIFDDQFSVERPDGSNFTLKIRSTKLEDSAMYFCASTLGRLGIGNQPQHFGDGTRLSIL.

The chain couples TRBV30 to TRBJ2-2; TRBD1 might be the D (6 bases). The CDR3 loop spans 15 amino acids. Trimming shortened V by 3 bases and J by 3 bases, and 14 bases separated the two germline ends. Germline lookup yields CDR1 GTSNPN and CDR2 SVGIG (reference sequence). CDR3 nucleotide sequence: TGTGCCTGGAGCGTACGGACAGTCGACACCGGGGAGCTGTTTTTT. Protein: CAWSVRTVDTGELFF.

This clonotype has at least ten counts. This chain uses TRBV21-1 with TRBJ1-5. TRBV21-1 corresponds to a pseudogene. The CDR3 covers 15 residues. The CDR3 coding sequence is TGTGCCAGCAGCAAAGGATGGGAGTCCAATCAGCCCCAGCATTTT. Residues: CASSKGWESNQPQHF.

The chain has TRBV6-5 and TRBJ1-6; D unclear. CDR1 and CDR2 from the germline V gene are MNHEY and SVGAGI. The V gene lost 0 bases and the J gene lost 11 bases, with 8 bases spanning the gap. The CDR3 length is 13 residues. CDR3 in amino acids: CASSYSISTPLHF. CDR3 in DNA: TGTGCCAGCAGTTACTCAATTTCCACACCCCTCCACTTT.

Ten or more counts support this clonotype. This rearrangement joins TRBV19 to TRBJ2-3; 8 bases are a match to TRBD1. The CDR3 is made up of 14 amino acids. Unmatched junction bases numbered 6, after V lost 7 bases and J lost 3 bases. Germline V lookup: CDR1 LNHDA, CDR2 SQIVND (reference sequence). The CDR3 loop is CASKQGVWTDTQYF. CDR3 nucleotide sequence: TGTGCCAGTAAACAGGGGGTATGGACAGATACGCAGTATTTT.

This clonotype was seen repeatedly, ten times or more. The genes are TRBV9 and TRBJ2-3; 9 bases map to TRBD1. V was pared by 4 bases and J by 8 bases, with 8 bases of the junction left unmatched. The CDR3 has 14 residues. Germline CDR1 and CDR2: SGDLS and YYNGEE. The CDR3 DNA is TGTGCCAGCAGCCCGAGGACAGGGGAAGGTACGCAGTATTTT. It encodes CASSPRTGEGTQYF.

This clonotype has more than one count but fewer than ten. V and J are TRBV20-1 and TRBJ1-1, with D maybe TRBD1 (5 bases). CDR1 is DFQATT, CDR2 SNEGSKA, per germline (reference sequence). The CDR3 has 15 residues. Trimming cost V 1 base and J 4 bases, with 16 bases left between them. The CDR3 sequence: CSARVPQVGGTEAFF. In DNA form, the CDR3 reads TGCAGTGCTAGAGTCCCTCAGGTGGGGGGCACTGAAGCTTTCTTT.

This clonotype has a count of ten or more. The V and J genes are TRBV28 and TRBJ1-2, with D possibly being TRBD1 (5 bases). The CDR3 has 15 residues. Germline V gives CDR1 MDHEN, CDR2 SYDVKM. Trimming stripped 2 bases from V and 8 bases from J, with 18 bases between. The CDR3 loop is CASSLAGTLARGYTF. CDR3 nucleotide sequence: TGTGCCAGCAGTTTAGCCGGGACCTTGGCACGAGGCTACACCTTC.

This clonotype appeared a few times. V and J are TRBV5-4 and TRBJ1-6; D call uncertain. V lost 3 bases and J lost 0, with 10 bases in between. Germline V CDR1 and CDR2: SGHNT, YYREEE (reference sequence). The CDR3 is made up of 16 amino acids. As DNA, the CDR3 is TGTGCCAGCAGCTACGCGGGCTTCTCCTATAATTCACCCCTCCACTTT. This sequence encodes CASSYAGFSYNSPLHF.

The DNA for the CDR3 is TGCGCCAGCAGCTTGGCGACAGGGGGTCCCTCCTACGAGCAGTACTTC. The encoded protein is CASSLATGGPSYEQYF. The J gene is TRBJ2-7, the V gene TRBV5-1; 9 nucleotides match TRBD1. Germline CDR1 reads SGHRS; CDR2 reads YFSETQ. J was trimmed by 0 bases and V by 0 bases; bases with no gene match: 4. The CDR3 spans 16 residues.

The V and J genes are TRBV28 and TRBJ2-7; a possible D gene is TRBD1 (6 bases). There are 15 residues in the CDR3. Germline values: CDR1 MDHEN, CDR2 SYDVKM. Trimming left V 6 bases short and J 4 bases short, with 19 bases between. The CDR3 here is CASRLPEQGLYEQYF. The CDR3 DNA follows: TGTGCCAGCAGGCTCCCGGAACAGGGTCTGTACGAGCAGTACTTC.

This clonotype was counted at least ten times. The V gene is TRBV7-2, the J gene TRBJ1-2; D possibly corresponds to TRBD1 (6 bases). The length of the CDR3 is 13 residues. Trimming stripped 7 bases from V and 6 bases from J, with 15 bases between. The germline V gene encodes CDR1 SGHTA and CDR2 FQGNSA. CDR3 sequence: CASTTRKGDGYTF. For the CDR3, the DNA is TGTGCCAGCACCACTAGGAAGGGGGATGGCTACACCTTC.

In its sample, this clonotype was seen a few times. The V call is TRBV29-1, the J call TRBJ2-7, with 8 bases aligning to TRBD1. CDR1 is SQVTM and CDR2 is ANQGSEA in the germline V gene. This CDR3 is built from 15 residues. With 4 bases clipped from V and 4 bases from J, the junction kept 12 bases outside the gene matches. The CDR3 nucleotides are TGCAGCGTTGCCTGGACAGGGCGGGCGTTTTACGAGCAGTACTTC. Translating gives CSVAWTGRAFYEQYF.

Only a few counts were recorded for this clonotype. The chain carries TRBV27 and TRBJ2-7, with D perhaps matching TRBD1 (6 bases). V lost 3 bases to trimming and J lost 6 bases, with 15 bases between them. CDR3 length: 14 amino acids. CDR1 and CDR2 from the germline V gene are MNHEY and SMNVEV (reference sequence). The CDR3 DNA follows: TGTGCCAGCAGTTTCCCACAGGGTCGGTCCGAGCAGTACTTC. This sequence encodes CASSFPQGRSEQYF.

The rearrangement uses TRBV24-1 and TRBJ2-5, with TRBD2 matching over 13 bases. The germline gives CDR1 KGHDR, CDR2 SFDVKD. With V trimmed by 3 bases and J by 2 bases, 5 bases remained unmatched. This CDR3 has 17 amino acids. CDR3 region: CATSDKGLAGIQETQYF. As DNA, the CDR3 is TGTGCCACCAGTGATAAGGGACTAGCGGGGATTCAAGAGACCCAGTACTTC.

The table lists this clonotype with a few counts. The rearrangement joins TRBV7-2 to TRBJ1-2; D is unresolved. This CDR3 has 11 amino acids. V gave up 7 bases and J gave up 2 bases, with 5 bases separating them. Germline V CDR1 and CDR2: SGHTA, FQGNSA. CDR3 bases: TGTGCCAGCACCGAGAACTATGGCTACACCTTC. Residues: CASTENYGYTF.

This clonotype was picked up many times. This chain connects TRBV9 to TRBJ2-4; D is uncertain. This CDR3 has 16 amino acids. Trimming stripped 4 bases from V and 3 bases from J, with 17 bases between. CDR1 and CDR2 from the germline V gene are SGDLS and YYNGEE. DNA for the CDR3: TGTGCCAGCAGCACCGGGCCCCCAGGTGGCAAAAACATTCAGTACTTC. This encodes CASSTGPPGGKNIQYF.

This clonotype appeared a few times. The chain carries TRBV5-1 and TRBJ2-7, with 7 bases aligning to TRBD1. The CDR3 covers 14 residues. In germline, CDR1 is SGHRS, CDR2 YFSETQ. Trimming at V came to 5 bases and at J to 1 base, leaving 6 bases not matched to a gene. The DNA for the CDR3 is TGCGCCAGCAGTGAAGGGGGCAGTTCCTACGAGCAGTACTTC. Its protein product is CASSEGGSSYEQYF.

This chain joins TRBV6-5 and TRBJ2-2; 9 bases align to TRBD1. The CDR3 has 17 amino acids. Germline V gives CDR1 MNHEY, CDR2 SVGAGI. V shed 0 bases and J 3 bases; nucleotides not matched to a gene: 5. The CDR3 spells CASSYSNRGLHTGELFF. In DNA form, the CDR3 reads TGTGCCAGCAGTTACTCAAACAGGGGGCTGCACACCGGGGAGCTGTTTTTT.